This T cell receptor beta chain came from a study of tumor-infiltrating lymphocytes in primary liver carcinoma. The study's findings and limits: Blood had a significantly lower top-250-clone fraction than tumors did (p = 0.039).

The CDR3 has 13 residues. Joint extraction of RNA and DNA used roughly 18-34 mg of bulk tissue that was unsorted. Tumor regions sampled: superior, inferior, left, right poles, and centre. Remarks on this clonotype: Its antigen is not known. A junction end diverges from the germline sequence, so it may reflect a read error.

Constant-region priming of 500 ng total RNA yielded TCR beta cDNA. Libraries for TCR beta were built through three nested multiplex PCR rounds, which together made up a slightly modified ARM-PCR procedure. Researchers ran the first two PCR rounds for roughly 11 cycles each with TRBV1-TRBV30 forward primers and a C-beta reverse primer. One entry per CDR3 protein results from TCRdb running MiXCR on the multiplex PCR reads. The table lists 25,000 to 35,000 distinct CDR3 sequences, 76% of them singletons, with under 40% in the top ten. The chain uses TRBV12-3 or TRBV12-4 and TRBJ2-5, with 7 bases aligning to TRBD2. The receptor's source is a man between 35 and 55 years old with primary liver carcinoma and hepatitis B virus infection. The sequenced sample consisted of liver tumor tissue from sampling region 5. This sample's subset: tumor region T5, tumor centre. The CDR3 loop reads CAGSRLAGETQYF. Here the CDR3 DNA reads TGTGCCGGCAGCCGACTAGCAGGAGAGACCCAGTACTTC.